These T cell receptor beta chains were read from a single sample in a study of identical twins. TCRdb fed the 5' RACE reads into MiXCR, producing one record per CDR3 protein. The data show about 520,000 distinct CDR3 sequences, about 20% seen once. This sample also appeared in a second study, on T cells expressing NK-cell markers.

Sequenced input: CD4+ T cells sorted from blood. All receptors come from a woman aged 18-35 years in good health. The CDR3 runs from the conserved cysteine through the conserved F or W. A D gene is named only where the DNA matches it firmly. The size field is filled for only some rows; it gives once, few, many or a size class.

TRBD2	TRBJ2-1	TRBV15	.	CATSRKLAGGDFYNEQFF	TGTGCCACCAGCAGAAAGCTAGCGGGAGGAGATTTCTACAATGAGCAGTTCTTC
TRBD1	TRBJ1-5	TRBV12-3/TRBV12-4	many	CASSPTGSVGPQHF	TGTGCCAGCAGCCCGACAGGGAGCGTGGGCCCCCAGCATTTT
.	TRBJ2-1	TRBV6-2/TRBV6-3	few	CASSYGQGVNEQFF	TGTGCCAGCAGTTACGGGCAGGGTGTCAATGAGCAGTTCTTC
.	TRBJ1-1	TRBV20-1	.	CSASFGGASNTEAFF	TGCAGTGCTAGCTTTGGGGGGGCATCGAACACTGAAGCTTTCTTT
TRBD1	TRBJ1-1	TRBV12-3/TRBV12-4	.	CASIPTGVNTEAFF	TGTGCCAGCATCCCGACAGGGGTGAACACTGAAGCTTTCTTT
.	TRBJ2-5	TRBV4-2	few	CASSPSEGRAIRGETQYF	TGTGCCAGCAGCCCCTCGGAGGGGCGGGCTATACGGGGAGAGACCCAGTACTTC
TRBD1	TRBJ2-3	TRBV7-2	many	CASSSATGLADTQYF	TGTGCCAGCAGCTCGGCGACAGGGCTGGCGGATACGCAGTATTTT
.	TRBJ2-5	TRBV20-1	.	CSASRPGAIQETQYF	TGCAGTGCTAGTCGCCCGGGGGCGATCCAAGAGACCCAGTACTTC
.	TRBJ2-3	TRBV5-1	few	CASSFSGPSSTDTQYF	TGCGCCAGCAGCTTCAGCGGGCCTTCTAGCACAGATACGCAGTATTTT
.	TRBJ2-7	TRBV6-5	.	CASSGQGKAQYF	TGTGCCAGCAGTGGGCAGGGGAAGGCGCAGTACTTC
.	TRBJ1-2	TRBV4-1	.	CASSQMELTVYGYTF	TGCGCCAGCAGCCAAATGGAATTGACAGTGTATGGCTACACCTTC
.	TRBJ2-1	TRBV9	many	CASSVVDNYNEQFF	TGTGCCAGCAGCGTAGTGGACAACTACAATGAGCAGTTCTTC
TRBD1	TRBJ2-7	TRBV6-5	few	CASSYSQGAFSEQYF	TGTGCCAGCAGTTACTCACAGGGGGCATTTTCCGAGCAGTACTTC
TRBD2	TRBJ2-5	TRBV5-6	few	CASSLGLAQETQYF	TGTGCCAGCAGCTTGGGACTAGCCCAAGAGACCCAGTACTTC
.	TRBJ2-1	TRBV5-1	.	CASSLARWTLQFF	TGCGCCAGCAGCTTGGCCCGATGGACTCTACAGTTCTTC
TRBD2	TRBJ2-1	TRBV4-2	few	CASSPRLAGGSRNEQFF	TGTGCCAGCAGCCCGAGACTAGCGGGAGGATCACGGAATGAGCAGTTCTTC
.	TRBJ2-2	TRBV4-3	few	CASSQDPPPTGELFF	TGCGCCAGCAGCCAAGATCCGCCCCCCACCGGGGAGCTGTTTTTT
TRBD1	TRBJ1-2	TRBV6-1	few	CASRVDRGRGGYTF	TGTGCCTCAAGGGTGGACAGGGGGCGCGGGGGCTACACCTTC
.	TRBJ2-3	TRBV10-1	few	CASSVVFRDTQYF	TGCGCCAGCAGTGTTGTGTTTCGAGATACGCAGTATTTT
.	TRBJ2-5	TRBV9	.	CASSVAGEGETQYF	TGTGCCAGCAGCGTAGCGGGAGAGGGAGAGACCCAGTACTTC
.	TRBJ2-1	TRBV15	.	CATSRDPGPYNEQFF	TGTGCCACCAGCAGAGATCCTGGTCCCTACAATGAGCAGTTCTTC
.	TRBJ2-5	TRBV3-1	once	CASSQEGGRTQYF	TGTGCCAGCAGCCAAGAGGGCGGTCGGACCCAGTACTTC
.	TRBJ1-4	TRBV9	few	CASSGAPSDTRDYNEKLFF	TGTGCCAGCAGCGGAGCCCCCTCGGACACCAGGGACTATAATGAAAAACTGTTTTTT
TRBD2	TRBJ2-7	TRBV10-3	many	CAISESSGTRRSYEQYF	TGTGCCATCAGTGAGTCGAGTGGGACTAGGAGGAGCTACGAGCAGTACTTC
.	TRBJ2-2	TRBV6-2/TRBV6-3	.	CASRAPGAGELFF	TGTGCCTCCAGGGCGCCGGGGGCCGGGGAGCTGTTTTTT
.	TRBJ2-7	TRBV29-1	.	CSVSFRLFSYEQYF	TGCAGCGTTAGTTTTAGGCTGTTCTCCTACGAGCAGTACTTC
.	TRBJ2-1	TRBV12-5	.	CASGFFLYGEQFF	TGTGCTAGTGGTTTCTTTTTGTACGGCGAGCAGTTCTTC
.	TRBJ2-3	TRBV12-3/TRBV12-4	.	CAGKGPQYF	TGTGCCGGGAAGGGTCCGCAGTATTTT
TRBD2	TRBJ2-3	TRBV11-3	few	CASSQGLAELTDTQYF	TGTGCCAGCAGCCAGGGACTAGCGGAACTCACAGATACGCAGTATTTT
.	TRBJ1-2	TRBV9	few	CASSVGGYYGYTF	TGTGCCAGCAGCGTAGGAGGTTATTATGGCTACACCTTC
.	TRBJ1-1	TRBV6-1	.	CASRFTVDTEAFF	TGTGCCAGCAGGTTCACGGTGGACACTGAAGCTTTCTTT
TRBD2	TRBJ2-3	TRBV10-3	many	CATFGSSGSTDTQYF	TGTGCCACCTTTGGGAGTAGCGGGAGCACAGATACGCAGTATTTT
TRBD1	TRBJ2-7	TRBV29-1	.	CSVMGQGGYEQYF	TGCAGCGTGATGGGACAGGGGGGGTACGAGCAGTACTTC
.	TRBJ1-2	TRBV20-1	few	CSARSAGADYGYTF	TGCAGTGCTAGATCGGCAGGGGCGGACTATGGCTACACCTTC
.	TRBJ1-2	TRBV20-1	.	CSASGTLYGYTF	TGCAGTGCTTCCGGGACCCTCTATGGCTACACCTTC
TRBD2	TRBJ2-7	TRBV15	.	CATRRGGTTVYEQYF	TGTGCCACCCGGAGAGGTGGGACTACCGTTTACGAGCAGTACTTC
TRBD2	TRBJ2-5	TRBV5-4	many	CASSLRTSGTETQYF	TGTGCCAGCAGCTTACGGACTAGCGGGACAGAGACCCAGTACTTC
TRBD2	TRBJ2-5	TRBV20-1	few	CSVRLAGVWGETQYF	TGCAGTGTGCGGCTAGCGGGAGTATGGGGAGAGACCCAGTACTTC
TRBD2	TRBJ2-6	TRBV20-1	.	CSARRLAGGANVLTF	TGCAGTGCTAGACGACTAGCGGGGGGGGCCAACGTCCTGACTTTC